This T cell receptor beta chain was found in a study of T cells in localized non-small cell lung cancer (dated by TCRdb to about 2020). At the level of the whole study: The study analyzed T cell repertoires of under 250 early-stage NSCLC patients, comparing tumors and uninvolved tumor-adjacent lungs. The cohort consisted of around 250 treatment-naive NSCLC patients whose localized lung tumors had been resected. Of the NSCLC patients, about 130 were male and about a hundred were female, and the mean age was about 69 years. The paper's findings and limits, for the study overall: Higher blood T cell density associated with longer overall survival, while higher adjacent-lung clonality associated with shorter survival. Because multi-region tumor sequencing was not performed, intratumor heterogeneity could not be ruled out. The highest T cell clonality was observed in uninvolved tumor-adjacent lung, where clonality exceeded that of tumor, suggesting that antigenic responses were more focused in uninvolved tumor-adjacent lung. A median of around 62 of the top 100 tumor clones turned up in the paired uninvolved adjacent lung, and 25 to 35 of those clones also ranked among the top 100 of that same adjacent lung. Because the study design was exploratory, TCR variables were selected using unadjusted p-values without false-discovery rate correction.

The CDR1 and CDR2 encoded by the germline V gene are MGHDK and SYGVNS. Including cysteine and phenylalanine, the CDR3 has 14 amino acids. Only the CDR3 DNA stays, 42 bases, in frame from base 1. Trimming at the junction amounts to 8 bases on V and 14 bases on J, and the germline ends lie 27 bases apart. Uninvolved adjacent lung was obtained at least 2 cm from the tumor margin, and the absence of atypia was confirmed by two independent pathologists. At diagnosis, tumor, uninvolved tumor-adjacent lung and peripheral blood were collected and then preserved as a mix of FFPE and fresh-frozen material. The immunoSEQ Assay was used to sequence TCR beta CDR3 regions from DNA. In the paper's pipeline: T cell density was computed as TCR beta template counts normalized to usable DNA estimated by amplifying housekeeping genes. Using the preseqR package, richness was estimated by extrapolating to 120,000 templates for tissue samples and 400,000 templates for PBMC samples. Clonality was taken to be one minus Pielou's evenness. To identify tissue-enriched TCRs, differential abundance testing was run on productive amino-acid clonotypes with a minimum total count of 5 and an alpha of 0.1. The Jaccard Index and the Morisita Overlap Index were used to measure how much the repertoires overlapped between compartments. TCR beta CDR3s were clustered by GLIPH together with public tetramer-defined viral CDR3s, and at least three viral sequences plus V-gene enrichment were required for viral motifs. TCRdb obtained this table from immuneACCESS and retained in-frame rearrangements with V and J assigned. These tables miss some clones; where compared with another copy, unresolved V genes account for less than half of the shortfall, and the remainder is unexplained. V, J and clone size were drawn from that table, and D and trimming were deduced from the DNA. A total of some 1,100 clones appear in this sample, about 25% of them only once. The top ten clonotypes cover more than 35% of the sample.

Notes on this clone: The antigen it binds to is not known. Base qualities were left out, and no much larger clone turns up one base away.

The starting material was normal lung tissue next to the tumor, obtained before any cancer treatment. Rearrangement joined TRBV25-1 to TRBJ1-1; TRBD1 might be the D gene, on 5 matching bases. This TCR came from a male donor aged 60 or over with stage II squamous cell lung carcinoma. CDR3 loop: CASGNSGTVLRMFF. The DNA reads TGTGCCAGCGGAAATTCCGGGACGGTCCTCCGGATGTTCTTT.